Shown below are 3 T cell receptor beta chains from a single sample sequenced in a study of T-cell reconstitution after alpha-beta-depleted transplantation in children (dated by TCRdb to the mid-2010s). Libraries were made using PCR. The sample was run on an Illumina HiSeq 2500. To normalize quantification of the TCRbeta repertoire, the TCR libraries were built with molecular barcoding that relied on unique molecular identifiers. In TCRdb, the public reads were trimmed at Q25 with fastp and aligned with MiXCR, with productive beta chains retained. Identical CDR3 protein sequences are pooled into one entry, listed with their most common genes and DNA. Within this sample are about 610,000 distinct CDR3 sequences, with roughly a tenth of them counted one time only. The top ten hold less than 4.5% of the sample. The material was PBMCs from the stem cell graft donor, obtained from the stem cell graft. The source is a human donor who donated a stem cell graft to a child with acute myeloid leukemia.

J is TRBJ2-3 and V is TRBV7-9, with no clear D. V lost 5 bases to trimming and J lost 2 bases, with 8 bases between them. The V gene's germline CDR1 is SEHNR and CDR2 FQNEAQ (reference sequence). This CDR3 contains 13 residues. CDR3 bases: TGTGCCAGCAGCCCGGAGCCCACAGATACGCAGTATTTT. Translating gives CASSPEPTDTQYF.

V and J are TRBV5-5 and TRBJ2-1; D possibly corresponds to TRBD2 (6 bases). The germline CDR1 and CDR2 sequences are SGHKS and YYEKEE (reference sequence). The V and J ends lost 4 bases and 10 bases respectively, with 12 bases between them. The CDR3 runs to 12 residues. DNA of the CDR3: TGTGCCAGCAGCCCGGAGGGGCGCGAGCAGTTCTTC. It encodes CASSPEGREQFF.

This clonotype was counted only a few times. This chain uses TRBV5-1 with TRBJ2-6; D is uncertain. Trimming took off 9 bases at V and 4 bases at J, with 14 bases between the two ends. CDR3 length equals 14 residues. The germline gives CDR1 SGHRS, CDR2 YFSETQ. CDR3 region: CATSGVSGANVLTF. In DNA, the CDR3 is TGCGCCACCTCCGGCGTCTCAGGGGCCAACGTCCTGACTTTC.